What follows are 10 T cell receptor beta chains derived from one specimen sequenced in a study of T cell responses to AZD1222 COVID-19 vaccine. TCRdb keeps only in-frame clones here, not all; method: immunoSEQ multiplex PCR. This table holds some 130,000 clones, 86% found once. The sample consisted of peripheral blood, taken on day 0 of AZD1222 vaccination. The receptors come from an adult in good health.

This clone was observed once. In nucleotides, the CDR3 is TGTGCCAGCAGCCATTTGGGACTAACCATCAAACCGGATACGCAGTATTTT. Its protein product is CASSHLGLTIKPDTQYF. The chain has TRBV3-1 (or the pseudogene TRBV3-2) and TRBJ2-3, with 7 nucleotides matching TRBD2. V lost 3 bases to trimming and J lost 6 bases; unmatched junction nucleotides: 15. CDR1 and CDR2 (germline): LGHDT, YNNKEL (reference sequence). This CDR3 is 17 amino acids long.

The sample holds one count of this clone. The V call is TRBV6-1, the J call TRBJ2-3; D gene uncertain. The V end lost 1 base, the J end lost 2 bases, and 7 bases lay between the germline ends. In germline, CDR1 is MNHNS, CDR2 SASEGT. CDR3 size: 14 residues. The CDR3 spells CASSEDPNTDTQYF. The CDR3 DNA reads TGTGCCAGCAGTGAAGATCCGAACACAGATACGCAGTATTTT.

V gene TRBV6-6 combines with J gene TRBJ2-7, with D possibly TRBD2 on 7 matching bases. Germline CDR1 reads MNHNY; CDR2 reads SVGAGI (reference sequence). Trimming took 11 bases from V and 4 from J, leaving 18 bases between them. This CDR3 is 13 amino acids long. In DNA, the CDR3 is TGTGCCGGTGGGGGGGGCCTCGGGTACGAGCAGTACTTC. This translates into CAGGGGLGYEQYF.

The chain has TRBV14 and TRBJ2-1; D gene uncertain. Trimming removed 7 bases at V and 6 bases at J, with 7 bases between. The length of the CDR3 is 11 residues. Germline CDR1 and CDR2: SGHDN and FVKESK. For the CDR3, the DNA is TGTGCCAGCAAAGGGCGCAATGAGCAGTTCTTC. Its protein product is CASKGRNEQFF.

This chain joins TRBV6-6 and TRBJ1-5, with 7 positions matching TRBD1. CDR1 and CDR2 from the germline V gene are MNHNY and SVGAGI (reference sequence). The CDR3 runs 15 residues. Trimming cost V 1 base and J 6 bases; bases outside gene matches: 6. The CDR3 region has the DNA TGTGCCAGCAGTTACTTACGACAGGGAGCTCAGCCCCAGCATTTT. Protein sequence: CASSYLRQGAQPQHF.

The V gene is TRBV7-2, the J gene TRBJ2-5; a weak D match, TRBD2 (6 bases). This CDR3 comprises 13 residues. The V end was cut by 5 bases, the J end by 1 base, with 8 bases between. The germline gives CDR1 SGHTA, CDR2 FQGNSA. The CDR3 nucleotides read TGTGCCAGCAGCCCGGGACTCCAAGAGACCCAGTACTTC. Its translation is CASSPGLQETQYF.

The chain couples TRBV9 to TRBJ1-1; the D is unclear. The CDR3 extends over 11 amino acids. From germline, CDR1 is SGDLS and CDR2 YYNGEE. V lost 4 bases and J lost 5, with 6 bases in between. The CDR3 DNA follows: TGTGCCAGCAGCACCGATACTGAAGCTTTCTTT. This codes for CASSTDTEAFF.

This clone showed up just a few times. The V gene is TRBV6-4, the J gene TRBJ2-2, with D possibly matching TRBD1 (5 bases). Trimming pared 4 bases from V and 6 bases from J, leaving 12 bases between. The length of the CDR3 is 14 residues. Looked up from germline, CDR1 is MRHNA and CDR2 is SNTAGT. CDR3: CASSVTDSSGELFF. CDR3 nucleotides: TGTGCCAGCAGTGTGACCGACAGTTCCGGGGAGCTGTTTTTT.

The chain links TRBV6-5 to TRBJ1-6; tentative D call: TRBD1 (5 bases). This CDR3 has 15 amino acids. V was cut by 2 bases and J by 7 bases, with 12 bases left in between. Germline V gene data show CDR1 as MNHEY and CDR2 as SVGAGI. In DNA form, the CDR3 reads TGTGCCAGCAGTTACAAGGGGATAGGGAATTCACCCCTCCACTTT. As protein: CASSYKGIGNSPLHF.

The chain uses TRBV28 and TRBJ2-7; D may be TRBD2 (6 bases). CDR3 length equals 14 residues. V was trimmed by 4 bases and J by 3 bases, leaving 13 bases between them. Germline assignment: CDR1 MDHEN and CDR2 SYDVKM. The CDR3 region is CASSYGGVFYEQYF. The CDR3 nucleotides read TGTGCCAGCAGTTACGGAGGGGTTTTCTACGAGCAGTACTTC.